The 15 T cell receptor beta chains given below trace back to one sample, sequenced in a study of T cells in Graves' hyperthyroidism and ophthalmopathy. Amplification yielded TCR beta CDR3 regions, with RNA transcripts as the source. HTBI primers drove first-round RT-PCR of the TCR CDR3. TCRdb independently ran MiXCR on the multiplex PCR reads; one entry per CDR3 protein. The repertoire has 450,000 to 550,000 distinct CDR3 sequences, roughly a quarter of them found once; the top ten carry approximately 11%. The sequenced material came from blood. These receptors all stem from a woman aged 25 to 39 with Graves' ophthalmopathy.

This sequence joins TRBV7-9 and TRBJ2-7; no clear D gene. CDR1 and CDR2 from the germline V gene are SEHNR and FQNEAQ (reference sequence). The CDR3 is made up of 12 amino acids. V was trimmed by 8 bases and J by 6 bases, leaving 14 bases between them. This chain's CDR3 is CASSLPGSEQYF. The DNA for the CDR3 is TGTGCCAGCTCTCTCCCGGGCAGCGAGCAGTACTTC.

This clonotype was picked up a small number of times. The chain employs TRBV6-5 and TRBJ1-2, with TRBD1 matching 7 bases. The CDR3 length is 15 residues. Germline CDR1 reads MNHEY; CDR2 reads SVGAGI. Trimming removed 2 bases from V and 6 bases from J; junction bases left unmatched: 9. The CDR3 protein is CASSYASGGLDGYTF. The CDR3 DNA follows: TGTGCCAGCAGTTACGCCTCAGGGGGTTTAGATGGCTACACCTTC.

This clonotype was detected ten times or more. The CDR3 protein is CASSYSNTVRQGFNGYTF. CDR3 sequence (DNA): TGTGCCAGCAGTTACTCGAACACGGTTCGACAGGGTTTCAATGGCTACACCTTC. The gene calls are TRBV6-2 or TRBV6-3 and TRBJ1-2; 7 nucleotides line up with TRBD1. CDR1 and CDR2 (germline): MNHEY, SVGEGT. CDR3 size: 18 residues. Trimming removed 0 bases from V and 6 bases from J; junction bases left unmatched: 16.

Many counts were recorded for this clonotype. This sequence joins TRBV28 and TRBJ2-5; D is unclear. The CDR3 has 13 residues. V was clipped by 3 bases and J by 1 base, with 6 bases between them. Germline V gives CDR1 MDHEN, CDR2 SYDVKM. In nucleotides, the CDR3 is TGTGCCAGCAGTTTCTTGTTCCAAGAGACCCAGTACTTC. Its protein is CASSFLFQETQYF.

This clonotype was counted at least ten times. V is TRBV10-3 and J is TRBJ2-5; no clear D. Germline CDR1 reads ENHRY; CDR2 reads SYGVKD. The CDR3 contains 13 residues. Deletions cut 3 bases from V and 2 bases from J, with 7 bases between. The CDR3 loop reads CAISEVTQETQYF. In DNA, the CDR3 is TGTGCCATCAGTGAAGTGACTCAAGAGACCCAGTACTTC.

The chain employs TRBV7-2 and TRBJ1-1; weak D call: TRBD1 (5 bases). The CDR3 is 13 amino acids. Germline CDR1 reads SGHTA; CDR2 reads FQGNSA. Trimming took off 5 bases at V and 5 bases at J, with 12 bases between the two ends. As DNA, the CDR3 is TGTGCCAGCAGCCGTGCGGGGGGGACTGAAGCTTTCTTT. Amino acids: CASSRAGGTEAFF. The full variable domain, in which reference TRBV7-2 and TRBJ1-1 provide the parts outside the CDR3, is GAGVSQSPSNKVTEKGKDVELRCDPISGHTALYWYRQSLGQGLEFLIYFQGNSAPDKSGLPSDRFSAERTGGSVSTLTIQRTQQEDSAVYLCASSRAGGTEAFFGQGTRLTVV.

This clonotype was counted ten times or more. The germline gene is not matched at one end of the junction; a read error may be the cause. The chain's CDR3 is CASSLGQGDQPQHF. The CDR3 coding sequence is TGTGCCAGCAGCTTAGGGCAGGGTGATCAGCCCCAGCATTTT. The J gene is TRBJ1-5, the V gene TRBV12-3 or TRBV12-4; possible D gene TRBD1, 5 bases. This CDR3 is 14 amino acids long.

This clonotype was counted at least ten times. This chain uses TRBV7-2 with TRBJ1-2; no definite D call. Germline lookup yields CDR1 SGHTA and CDR2 FQGNSA. The length of the CDR3 is 14 residues. Trimming took off 2 bases at V and 0 bases at J, with 7 bases between the two ends. The DNA of the CDR3 is TGTGCCAGCAGCTTATTCCAGGCTAACTATGGCTACACCTTC. Protein: CASSLFQANYGYTF.

This chain uses TRBV27 with TRBJ2-7; weak D call: TRBD1 (7 bases). CDR3 length equals 16 residues. Germline CDR1 reads MNHEY; CDR2 reads SMNVEV (reference sequence). V lost 6 bases to trimming and J lost 3 bases, with 21 bases between them. CDR3 nucleotides: TGTGCCAGCAGCTCAGGCCGGCGGGACAGAGTCTACGAGCAGTACTTC. As protein: CASSSGRRDRVYEQYF.

This clonotype appeared many times. CDR3 nucleotides: TGCAGCGTTGATAATCGGGACACTGAAGCTTTCTTT. Its translation is CSVDNRDTEAFF. This chain uses TRBV29-1 with TRBJ1-1; D is unresolved. The CDR3 loop spans 12 amino acids. V shed 3 bases and J shed 3 bases, with 8 bases lying between them. In germline, CDR1 is SQVTM, CDR2 ANQGSEA.

This clonotype was detected ten times or more. The rearrangement joins TRBV20-1 to TRBJ2-7; no clear D. The germline gives CDR1 DFQATT, CDR2 SNEGSKA (reference sequence). The CDR3 runs 12 residues. V was trimmed by 1 base and J by 5 bases, leaving 9 bases between them. DNA for the CDR3: TGCAGTGCTAGAGTTTGGGGTAACGAGCAGTACTTC. Translation: CSARVWGNEQYF.

This clonotype was recorded many times. The chain employs TRBV19 and TRBJ1-5; 7 nucleotides match TRBD1. Germline V gene lookup returns CDR1 LNHDA and CDR2 SQIVND (reference sequence). J lost 7 bases, V lost 6 bases, and 15 bases had no gene match. The CDR3 loop spans 16 amino acids. CDR3 loop: CASRQLKQGSGQPQHF. CDR3 nucleotide sequence: TGTGCCAGTAGGCAACTTAAACAGGGGAGCGGACAGCCCCAGCATTTT.

This clonotype was seen many times. This chain joins TRBV20-1 and TRBJ2-7; TRBD1 agrees at 7 bases. CDR1 is DFQATT, CDR2 SNEGSKA, per germline (reference sequence). The junction had 16 bases not matched to a gene; V was cut back by 1 base and J by 7 bases. This CDR3 region has 16 residues. The chain's CDR3 is CSARARQGVIRSEQYF. DNA for the CDR3: TGCAGTGCTAGAGCGCGGCAGGGGGTCATCAGGAGTGAGCAGTACTTC.

This clonotype was counted many times. The chain recombines TRBV27 with TRBJ1-1; perhaps TRBD1 as D (6 bases). The ends were cut back, 5 bases at V and 4 bases at J, with 11 bases in the middle. CDR1 is MNHEY and CDR2 is SMNVEV in the germline V gene (reference sequence). The CDR3 contains 13 residues. The chain's CDR3 is CASSLAGVTEAFF. In DNA form, the CDR3 reads TGTGCCAGCAGTCTTGCAGGGGTCACTGAAGCTTTCTTT.

This chain joins TRBV28 and TRBJ1-2, with D possibly matching TRBD1 (6 bases). The germline gives CDR1 MDHEN, CDR2 SYDVKM. This CDR3 contains 15 residues. V was pared by 5 bases and J by 4 bases, with 17 bases between. In DNA form, the CDR3 reads TGTGCCAGCAGTATCGGGGGGCAGGCCCGCTATGGCTACACCTTC. Its protein is CASSIGGQARYGYTF.